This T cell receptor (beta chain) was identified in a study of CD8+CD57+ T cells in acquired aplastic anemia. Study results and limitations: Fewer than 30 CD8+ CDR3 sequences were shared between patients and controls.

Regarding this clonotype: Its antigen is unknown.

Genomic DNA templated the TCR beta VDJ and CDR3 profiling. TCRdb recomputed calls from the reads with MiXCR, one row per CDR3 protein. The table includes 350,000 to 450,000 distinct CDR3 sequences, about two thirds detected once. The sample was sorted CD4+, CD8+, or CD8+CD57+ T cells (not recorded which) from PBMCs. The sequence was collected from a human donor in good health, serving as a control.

CDR3 coding DNA: TGTGCCAGTATCGATGAGAGGACAGGGGGCACTGAAGCTTTCTTT. Amino acid sequence: CASIDERTGGTEAFF. The chain recombines TRBV19 with TRBJ1-1; 10 bases map to TRBD1. CDR3 size: 15 residues. The junction had 9 bases not matched to a gene; V was cut back by 7 bases and J by 4 bases. Germline V gives CDR1 LNHDA, CDR2 SQIVND (reference sequence).